The clone carrying this TCR beta chain was seen at least ten times. The antigen is not known. Time point reported: patch test 2, 6 weeks after DPC sensitization. The treatment denotes: therapeutic diphenylcyclopropenone sensitization with weekly scalp DPC. Ahead of each patch test application, blood was drawn. This sample was included in a study of human T cells and chemical hapten exposure. Study-wide results and caveats: Against controls, expanded TCRs gave rise to significantly more large CDR3 similarity clusters. No alteration of TCRs above 1 in 1000 frequency was seen with DPC sensitization.

The library put unique molecular identifiers onto individual cDNA molecules. TCRdb independently ran MiXCR on the RACE reads; one entry per CDR3 protein. The table has 100,000 or so distinct CDR3 sequences, about 9.3% seen once. Germline values: CDR1 DFQATT, CDR2 SNEGSKA (reference sequence). The length of the CDR3 is 16 residues. Trimming left V 0 bases short and J 1 base short, with 15 bases between. This clonotype originated in a woman in her thirties or forties with alopecia areata. Some clones in this sample may be carry-over from other donors' samples. The V and J genes are TRBV20-1 and TRBJ1-1; maybe TRBD1 (6 bases). The specimen comprised whole blood, sampled in connection with sensitization to the hapten diphenylcyclopropenone (DPC). The CDR3 region has the DNA TGCAGTGCTAGAGAATGGTCCAGGGGTTCGAACACTGAAGCTTTCTTT. This translates into CSAREWSRGSNTEAFF.